This T cell receptor (beta chain) was sequenced for a study of T cell changes during pregnancy in multiple sclerosis. Germline-derived CDR1 and CDR2 are MDHEN and SYDVKM. This CDR3 is built from 13 residues. Trimming at V came to 8 bases and at J to 1 base, leaving 3 bases not matched to a gene. Sequencing used immunoSEQ multiplex PCR; TCRdb keeps in-frame clones, though not all of them. The sample includes fewer than 40,000 clones, roughly 89% seen only once; the top ten take about 9.6%. V is TRBV28 and J is TRBJ2-7; 9 nucleotides line up with TRBD1. The sequences come from CD8+ T cells from peripheral blood mononuclear cells, collected in the first trimester of pregnancy. The origin of this receptor is a female donor with multiple sclerosis, enrolled in a pregnancy study. CDR3 protein: CASRDRVSYEQYF. In DNA form, the CDR3 reads TGTGCCAGCCGGGACAGGGTTTCCTACGAGCAGTACTTC.